This T cell receptor (beta chain) was observed in a study of OX40 agonist ivuxolimab in advanced cancers. V shed 5 bases, J shed 1 base, and the junction held 5 bases outside the gene matches. CDR3 length equals 17 residues. Germline assignment: CDR1 MNHEY and CDR2 SMNVEV (reference sequence). General observations from the study: Clonal expansion by week 6 occurred in CD4+ and CD8+ blood T cells (at 0.1 to 3.0 mg/kg). The average count of expanded clones was higher among CD8+ T cells than among CD4+.

As concerns this clone: What it recognizes is unknown.

The data were produced by immunoSEQ multiplex PCR, yet TCRdb's version contains in-frame clones alone and is incomplete. The sample has some 73,000 clones; approximately 90% are singletons. Sequencing was performed on CD4+ or CD8+ T cells sorted from blood, taken in a trial of the OX40 agonist ivuxolimab. This rearrangement joins TRBV27 to TRBJ2-3; 14 nucleotides agree with TRBD2. The receptor was isolated from an adult with an advanced solid tumor such as melanoma, head and neck, liver or kidney cancer. The CDR3 protein is CASSIGTSGGRTDTQYF. The CDR3 DNA follows: TGTGCCAGCAGTATCGGGACTAGCGGGGGACGCACAGATACGCAGTATTTT.